This entry lists 7 T cell receptor beta chains sequenced from one sample in a study of blood T cell repertoires in COVID-19. Here immunoSEQ multiplex PCR was the method, and the copy in TCRdb shows in-frame clones only, minus some. The table has 60,000 or so clones, around 87% seen once. Sequenced input: peripheral blood. The receptors stem from a man aged 60 to 75 with acute or convalescent COVID-19.

V usage is TRBV6-5 and J usage is TRBJ1-4; D remains ambiguous. V was cut by 3 bases and J by 8 bases, with 16 bases left in between. The CDR3 is 15 residues long. Per the germline V gene, CDR1 is MNHEY and CDR2 is SVGAGI. DNA for the CDR3: TGTGCCAGCAGTTATGGGCAGCTCTTCGCCGAAAAACTGTTTTTT. It translates to CASSYGQLFAEKLFF.

The chain combines TRBV12-3 or TRBV12-4 with TRBJ1-1, with 7 positions matching TRBD1. V lost 2 bases to trimming and J lost 7 bases; unmatched junction nucleotides: 4. This CDR3 has 13 residues. CDR3 in amino acids: CASSLSGGSEAFF. The DNA for the CDR3 is TGTGCCAGCAGTTTATCAGGGGGAAGTGAAGCTTTCTTT.

V is TRBV27 and J is TRBJ2-7; D is possibly TRBD1 (5 bases). CDR3 length: 15 amino acids. CDR1 MNHEY and CDR2 SMNVEV come from the germline V gene (reference sequence). Trimming took off 3 bases at V and 1 base at J, with 13 bases between the two ends. The CDR3 region is CASSFHGQGSYEQYF. CDR3 bases: TGTGCCAGCAGTTTTCACGGGCAGGGATCCTACGAGCAGTACTTC.

Details on this clone: The sample holds other DNA sequences that translate to the same CDR3. The chain recombines TRBV12-3 or TRBV12-4 with TRBJ1-2, with 8 nucleotides matching TRBD1. V was pared by 6 bases and J by 3 bases, with 3 bases of the junction left unmatched. The CDR3 is 13 residues long. CDR3 nucleotide sequence: TGTGCCAGCAGCCCGGACAGGGACTATGGCTACACCTTC. Its translation: CASSPDRDYGYTF.

The CDR3 region is CAISESGSGDNEQFF. CDR3 sequence (DNA): TGTGCCATCAGTGAGTCAGGGAGTGGGGACAATGAGCAGTTCTTC. V is TRBV10-3 and J is TRBJ2-1; D possibly corresponds to TRBD2 (5 bases). Per the germline V gene, CDR1 is ENHRY and CDR2 is SYGVKD. This CDR3 contains 15 residues. V was cut by 0 bases and J by 5 bases, with 11 bases left in between.

The chain carries TRBV19 and TRBJ1-1; no clear D gene. The germline V gene encodes CDR1 LNHDA and CDR2 SQIVND (reference sequence). Trimming stripped 5 bases from V and 1 base from J, with 8 bases between. This CDR3 comprises 13 residues. The CDR3 spells CASSQTRNTEAFF. The CDR3 nucleotides read TGTGCCAGTAGTCAAACAAGGAACACTGAAGCTTTCTTT.

This clone showed up just once. This sequence joins TRBV27 and TRBJ1-4, with D unclear. Between the trimmed V and J ends, which lost 5 bases and 4 bases, there was a span of 14 bases. Germline assignment: CDR1 MNHEY and CDR2 SMNVEV (reference sequence). CDR3 length: 15 residues. The CDR3 loop is CASSGSRELNEKLFF. The DNA for the CDR3 is TGTGCCAGCAGTGGATCTCGGGAGCTTAATGAAAAACTGTTTTTT.